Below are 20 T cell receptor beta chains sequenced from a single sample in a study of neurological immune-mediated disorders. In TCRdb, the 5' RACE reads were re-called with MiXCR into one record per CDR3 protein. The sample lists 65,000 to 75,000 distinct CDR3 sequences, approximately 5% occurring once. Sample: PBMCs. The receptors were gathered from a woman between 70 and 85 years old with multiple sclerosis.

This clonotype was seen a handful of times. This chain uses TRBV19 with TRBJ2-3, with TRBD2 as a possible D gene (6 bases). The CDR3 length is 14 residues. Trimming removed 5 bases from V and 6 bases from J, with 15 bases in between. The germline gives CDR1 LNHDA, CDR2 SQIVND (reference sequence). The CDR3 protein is CASSPGDSRDTQYF. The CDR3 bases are TGTGCCAGTAGTCCTGGGGACTCGCGGGATACGCAGTATTTT.

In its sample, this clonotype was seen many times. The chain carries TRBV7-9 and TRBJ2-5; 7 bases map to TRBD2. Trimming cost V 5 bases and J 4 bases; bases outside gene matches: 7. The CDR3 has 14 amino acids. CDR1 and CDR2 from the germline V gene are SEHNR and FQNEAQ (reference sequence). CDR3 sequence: CASSKNPSGETQYF. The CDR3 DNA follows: TGTGCCAGCAGCAAGAACCCTAGCGGAGAGACCCAGTACTTC. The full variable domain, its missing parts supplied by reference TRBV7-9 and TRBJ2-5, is DTGVSQNPRHKITKRGQNVTFRCDPISEHNRLYWYRQTLGQGPEFLTYFQNEAQLEKSRLLSDRFSAERPKGSFSTLEIQRTEQGDSAMYLCASSKNPSGETQYFGPGTRLLVL.

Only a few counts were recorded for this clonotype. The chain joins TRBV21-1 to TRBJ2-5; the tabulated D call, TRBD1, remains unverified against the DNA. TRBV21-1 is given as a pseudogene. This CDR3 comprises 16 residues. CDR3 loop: CASRVDLDRGQETQYF. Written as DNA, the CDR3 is TGTGCCAGCAGGGTCGATCTGGACAGGGGACAAGAGACCCAGTACTTC.

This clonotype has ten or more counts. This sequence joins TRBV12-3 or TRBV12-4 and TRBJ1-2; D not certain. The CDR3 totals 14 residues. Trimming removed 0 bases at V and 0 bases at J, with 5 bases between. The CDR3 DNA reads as TGTGCCAGCAGTTTAGCTACGTCTAACTATGGCTACACCTTC. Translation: CASSLATSNYGYTF.

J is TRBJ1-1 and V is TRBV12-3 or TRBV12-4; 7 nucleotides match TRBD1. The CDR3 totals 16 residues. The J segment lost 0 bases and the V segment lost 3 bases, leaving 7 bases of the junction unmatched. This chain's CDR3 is CASSFKGTAMNTEAFF. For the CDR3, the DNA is TGTGCCAGCAGTTTTAAGGGGACAGCCATGAACACTGAAGCTTTCTTT.

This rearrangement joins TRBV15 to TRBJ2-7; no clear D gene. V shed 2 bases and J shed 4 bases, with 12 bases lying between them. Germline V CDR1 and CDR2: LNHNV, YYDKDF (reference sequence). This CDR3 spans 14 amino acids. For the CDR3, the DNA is TGTGCCACCAGCAGACAGGTCGGTCGGTACGAGCAGTACTTC. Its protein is CATSRQVGRYEQYF.

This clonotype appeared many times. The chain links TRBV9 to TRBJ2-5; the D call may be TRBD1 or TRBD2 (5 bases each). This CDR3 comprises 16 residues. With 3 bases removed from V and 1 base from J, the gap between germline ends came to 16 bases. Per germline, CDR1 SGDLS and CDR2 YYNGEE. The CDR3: CASSERPGPGQETQYF. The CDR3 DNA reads TGTGCCAGCAGCGAACGTCCGGGACCTGGCCAAGAGACCCAGTACTTC. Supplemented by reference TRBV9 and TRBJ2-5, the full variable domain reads DSGVTQTPKHLITATGQRVTLRCSPRSGDLSVYWYQQSLDQGLQFLIQYYNGEERAKGNILERFSAQQFPDLHSELNLSSLELGDSALYFCASSERPGPGQETQYFGPGTRLLVL.

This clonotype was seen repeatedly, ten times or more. The CDR3 coding sequence is TGTGCCAGCAGCCCGAGCGGCGGGGTGAGCGAGCAGTACTTC. Translating it yields CASSPSGGVSEQYF. The chain is built from TRBV7-9 and TRBJ2-7; tentative D call: TRBD2 (6 bases). CDR3 length: 14 residues. From germline, CDR1 is SEHNR and CDR2 FQNEAQ (reference sequence). V was cut by 5 bases and J by 6 bases, with 17 bases left in between.

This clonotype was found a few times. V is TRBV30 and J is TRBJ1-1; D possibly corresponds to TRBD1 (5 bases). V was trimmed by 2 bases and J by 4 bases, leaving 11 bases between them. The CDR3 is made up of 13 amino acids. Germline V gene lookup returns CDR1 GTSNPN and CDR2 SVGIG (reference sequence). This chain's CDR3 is CAWSISGTTEAFF. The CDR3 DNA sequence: TGTGCCTGGAGTATATCAGGGACCACTGAAGCTTTCTTT.

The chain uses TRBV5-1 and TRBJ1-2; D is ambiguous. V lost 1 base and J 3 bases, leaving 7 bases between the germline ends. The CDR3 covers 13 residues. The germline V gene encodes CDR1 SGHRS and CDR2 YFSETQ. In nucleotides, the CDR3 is TGCGCCAGCAGCTTGTGGTCTGACTATGGCTACACCTTC. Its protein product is CASSLWSDYGYTF.

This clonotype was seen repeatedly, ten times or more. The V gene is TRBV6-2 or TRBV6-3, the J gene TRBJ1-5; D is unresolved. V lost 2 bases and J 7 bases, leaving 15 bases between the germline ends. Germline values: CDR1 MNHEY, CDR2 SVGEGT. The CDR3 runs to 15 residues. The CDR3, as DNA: TGTGCCAGCAGTTACGAGGTCGAGAGGTTACAGCCCCAGCATTTT. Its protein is CASSYEVERLQPQHF.

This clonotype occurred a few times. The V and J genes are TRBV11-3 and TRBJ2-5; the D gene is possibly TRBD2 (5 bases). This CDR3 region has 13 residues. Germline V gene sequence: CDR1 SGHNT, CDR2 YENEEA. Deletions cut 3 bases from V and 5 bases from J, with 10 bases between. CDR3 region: CASSFGEEETQYF. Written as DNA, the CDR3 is TGTGCCAGCAGCTTCGGGGAAGAGGAGACCCAGTACTTC. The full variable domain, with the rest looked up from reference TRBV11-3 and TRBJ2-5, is EAGVVQSPRYKIIEKKQPVAFWCNPISGHNTLYWYLQNLGQGPELLIRYENEEAVDDSQLPKDRFSAERLKGVDSTLKIQPAELGDSAVYLCASSFGEEETQYFGPGTRLLVL.

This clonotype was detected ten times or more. CDR3 coding DNA: TGTGCCAGCAGATCAGAGGCCACCTACGAGCAGTACTTC. Its protein is CASRSEATYEQYF. The rearrangement links TRBV12-3 or TRBV12-4 to TRBJ2-7; D remains ambiguous. V lost 6 bases and J 2 bases, leaving 11 bases between the germline ends. The CDR3 sequence is 13 residues long.

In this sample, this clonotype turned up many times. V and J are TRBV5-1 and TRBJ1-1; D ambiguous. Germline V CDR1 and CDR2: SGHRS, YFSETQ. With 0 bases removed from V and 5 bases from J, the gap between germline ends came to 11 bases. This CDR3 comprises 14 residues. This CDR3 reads CASSLEGSRTEAFF. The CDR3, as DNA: TGCGCCAGCAGCTTGGAGGGTTCGCGGACTGAAGCTTTCTTT. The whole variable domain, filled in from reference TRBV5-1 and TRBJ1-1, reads KAGVTQTPRYLIKTRGQQVTLSCSPISGHRSVSWYQQTPGQGLQFLFEYFSETQRNKGNFPGRFSGRQFSNSRSEMNVSTLELGDSALYLCASSLEGSRTEAFFGQGTRLTVV.

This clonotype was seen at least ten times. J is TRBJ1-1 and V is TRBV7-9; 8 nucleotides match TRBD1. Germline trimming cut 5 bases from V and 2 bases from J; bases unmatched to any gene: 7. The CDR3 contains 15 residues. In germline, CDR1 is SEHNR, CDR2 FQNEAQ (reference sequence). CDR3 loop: CASSDTQGVNTEAFF. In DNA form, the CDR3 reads TGTGCCAGCAGCGATACACAGGGGGTCAACACTGAAGCTTTCTTT.

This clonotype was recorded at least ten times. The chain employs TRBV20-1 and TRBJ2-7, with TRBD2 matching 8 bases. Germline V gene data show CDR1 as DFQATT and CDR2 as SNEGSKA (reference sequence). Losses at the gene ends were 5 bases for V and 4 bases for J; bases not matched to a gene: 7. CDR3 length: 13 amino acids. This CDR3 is CSAYSGNSYEQYF. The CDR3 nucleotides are TGCAGTGCTTATAGCGGGAATTCTTACGAGCAGTACTTC.

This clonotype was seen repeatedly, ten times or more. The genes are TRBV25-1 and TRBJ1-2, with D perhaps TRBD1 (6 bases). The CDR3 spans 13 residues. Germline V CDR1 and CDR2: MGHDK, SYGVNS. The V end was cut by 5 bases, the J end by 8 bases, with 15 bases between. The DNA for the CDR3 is TGTGCCAGCAGTAAGCCAGGGGCAGGGGGCTACACCTTC. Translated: CASSKPGAGGYTF.

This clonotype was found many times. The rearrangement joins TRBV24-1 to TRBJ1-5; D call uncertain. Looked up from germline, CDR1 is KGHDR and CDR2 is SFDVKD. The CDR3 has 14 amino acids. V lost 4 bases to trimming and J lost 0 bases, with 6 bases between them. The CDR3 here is CATSEAYSNQPQHF. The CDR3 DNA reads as TGTGCCACCAGTGAAGCTTATAGCAATCAGCCCCAGCATTTT.

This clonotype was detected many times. The CDR3 is CASSSGLAGLQETQYF. CDR3 DNA: TGTGCCAGCAGCTCCGGACTAGCGGGACTCCAAGAGACCCAGTACTTC. The J gene is TRBJ2-5, the V gene TRBV7-3, with TRBD2 matching 12 bases. Germline CDR1 SGHTA, CDR2 FQGTGA. The CDR3 length is 16 residues. The junction had 4 bases not matched to a gene; V was cut back by 4 bases and J by 1 base. The variable domain in full, with the rest retrieved from reference TRBV7-3 and TRBJ2-5, is GAGVSQTPSNKVTEKGKYVELRCDPISGHTALYWYRQSLGQGPEFLIYFQGTGAADDSGLPNDRFFAVRPEGSVSTLKIQRTERGDSAVYLCASSSGLAGLQETQYFGPGTRLLVL.

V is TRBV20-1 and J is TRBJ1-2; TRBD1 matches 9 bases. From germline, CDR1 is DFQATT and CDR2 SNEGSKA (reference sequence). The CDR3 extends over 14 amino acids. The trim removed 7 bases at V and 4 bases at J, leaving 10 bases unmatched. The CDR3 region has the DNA TGCAGTGGCAAACAGGGGGCTGGAGGCTATGGCTACACCTTC. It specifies CSGKQGAGGYGYTF.